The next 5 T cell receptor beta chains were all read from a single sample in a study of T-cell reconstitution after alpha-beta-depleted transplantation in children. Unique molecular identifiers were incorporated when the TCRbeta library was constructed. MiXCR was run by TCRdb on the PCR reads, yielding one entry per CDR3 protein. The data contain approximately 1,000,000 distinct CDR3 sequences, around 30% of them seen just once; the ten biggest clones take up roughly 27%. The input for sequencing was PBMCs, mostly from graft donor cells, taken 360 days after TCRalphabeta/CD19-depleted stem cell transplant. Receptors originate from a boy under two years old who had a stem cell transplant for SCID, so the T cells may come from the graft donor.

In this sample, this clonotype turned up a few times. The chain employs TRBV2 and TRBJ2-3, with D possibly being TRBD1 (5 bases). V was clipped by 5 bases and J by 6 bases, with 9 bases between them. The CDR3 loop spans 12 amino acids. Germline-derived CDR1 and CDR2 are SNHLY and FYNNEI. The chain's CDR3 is CASSTYRDTQYF. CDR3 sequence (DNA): TGTGCCAGCAGTACGTACAGGGATACGCAGTATTTT.

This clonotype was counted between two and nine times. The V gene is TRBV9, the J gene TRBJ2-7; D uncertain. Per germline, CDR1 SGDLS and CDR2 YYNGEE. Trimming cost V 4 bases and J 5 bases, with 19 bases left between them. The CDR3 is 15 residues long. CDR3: CASSPRRQDPHEQYF. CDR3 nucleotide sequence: TGTGCCAGCAGCCCACGCCGCCAGGATCCACACGAGCAGTACTTC.

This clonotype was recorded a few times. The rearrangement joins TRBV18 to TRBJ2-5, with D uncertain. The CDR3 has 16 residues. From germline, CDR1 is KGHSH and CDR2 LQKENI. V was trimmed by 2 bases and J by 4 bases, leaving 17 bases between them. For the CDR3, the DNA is TGTGCCAGCTCACCAACGGTCCACAGACCGGGAGAGACCCAGTACTTC. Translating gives CASSPTVHRPGETQYF.

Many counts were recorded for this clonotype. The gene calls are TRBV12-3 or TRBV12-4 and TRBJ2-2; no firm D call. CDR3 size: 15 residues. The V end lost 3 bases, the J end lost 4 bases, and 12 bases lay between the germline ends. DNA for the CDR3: TGTGCCAGCAGTTTTTCCCACATCGGCACCGGGGAGCTGTTTTTT. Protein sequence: CASSFSHIGTGELFF.

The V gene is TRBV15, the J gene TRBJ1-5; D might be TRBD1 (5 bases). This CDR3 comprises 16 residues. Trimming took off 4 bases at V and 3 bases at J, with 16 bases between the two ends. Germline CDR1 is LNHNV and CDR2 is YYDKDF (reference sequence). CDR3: CATSTIGEGPNQPQHF. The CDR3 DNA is TGTGCCACCAGCACAATAGGGGAGGGACCCAATCAGCCCCAGCATTTT.